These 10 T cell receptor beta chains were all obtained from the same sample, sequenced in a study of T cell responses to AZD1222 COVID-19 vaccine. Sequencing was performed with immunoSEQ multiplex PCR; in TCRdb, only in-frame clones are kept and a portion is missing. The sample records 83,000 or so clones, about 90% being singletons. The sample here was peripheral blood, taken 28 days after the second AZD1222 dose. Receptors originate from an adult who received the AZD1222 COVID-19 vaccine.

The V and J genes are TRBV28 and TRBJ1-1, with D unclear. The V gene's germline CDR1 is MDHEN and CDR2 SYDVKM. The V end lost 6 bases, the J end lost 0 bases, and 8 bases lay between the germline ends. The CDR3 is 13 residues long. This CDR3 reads CASSPTLNTEAFF. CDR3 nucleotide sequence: TGTGCCAGCAGCCCAACCCTGAACACTGAAGCTTTCTTT. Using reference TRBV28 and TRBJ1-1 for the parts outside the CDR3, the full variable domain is DVKVTQSSRYLVKRTGEKVFLECVQDMDHENMFWYRQDPGLGLRLIYFSYDVKMKEKGDIPEGYSVSREKKERFSLILESASTNQTSMYLCASSPTLNTEAFFGQGTRLTVV.

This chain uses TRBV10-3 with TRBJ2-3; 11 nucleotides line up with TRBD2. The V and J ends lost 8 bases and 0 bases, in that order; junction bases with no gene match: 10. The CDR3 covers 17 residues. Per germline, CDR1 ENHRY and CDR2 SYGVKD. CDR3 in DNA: TGTGCCATCGAAGCCCCGGGACTAGCGGATAGCACAGATACGCAGTATTTT. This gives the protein CAIEAPGLADSTDTQYF.

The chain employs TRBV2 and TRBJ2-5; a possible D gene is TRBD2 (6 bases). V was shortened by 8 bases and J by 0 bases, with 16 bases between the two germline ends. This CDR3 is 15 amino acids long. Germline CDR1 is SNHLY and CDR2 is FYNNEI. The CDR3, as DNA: TGTGCCAGCGGTAGGGGCGGGGCGGACCAAGAGACCCAGTACTTC. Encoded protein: CASGRGGADQETQYF.

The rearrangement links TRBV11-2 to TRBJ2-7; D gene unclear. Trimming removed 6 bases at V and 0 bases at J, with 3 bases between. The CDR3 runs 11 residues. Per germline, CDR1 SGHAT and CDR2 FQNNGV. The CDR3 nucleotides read TGTGCCAGCAGTTCCTCCTACGAGCAGTACTTC. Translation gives CASSSSYEQYF.

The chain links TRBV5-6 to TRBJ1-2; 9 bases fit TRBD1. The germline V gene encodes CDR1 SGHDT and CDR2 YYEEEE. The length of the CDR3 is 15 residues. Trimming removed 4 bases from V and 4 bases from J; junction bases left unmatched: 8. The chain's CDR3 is CASSQTGGVGYGYTF. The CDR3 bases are TGTGCCAGCAGCCAAACAGGGGGCGTCGGCTATGGCTACACCTTC. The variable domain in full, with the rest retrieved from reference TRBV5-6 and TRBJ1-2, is DAGVTQSPTHLIKTRGQQVTLRCSPKSGHDTVSWYQQALGQGPQFIFQYYEEEERQRGNFPDRFSGHQFPNYSSELNVNALLLGDSALYLCASSQTGGVGYGYTFGSGTRLTVV.

The CDR3 sequence: CASSEQSYNEQFF. CDR3 sequence (DNA): TGTGCCAGCAGTGAACAGTCCTACAATGAGCAGTTCTTC. The gene calls are TRBV2 and TRBJ2-1; D is undetermined. CDR1 and CDR2 (germline): SNHLY, FYNNEI. CDR3 length equals 13 residues. V was clipped by 2 bases and J by 1 base, with 3 bases between them.

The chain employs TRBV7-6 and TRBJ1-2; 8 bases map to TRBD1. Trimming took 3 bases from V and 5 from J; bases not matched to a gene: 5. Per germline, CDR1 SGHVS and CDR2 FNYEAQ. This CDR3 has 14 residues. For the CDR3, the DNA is TGTGCCAGCAGCTTGAGACAGGGGTTGTATGGCTACACCTTC. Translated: CASSLRQGLYGYTF.

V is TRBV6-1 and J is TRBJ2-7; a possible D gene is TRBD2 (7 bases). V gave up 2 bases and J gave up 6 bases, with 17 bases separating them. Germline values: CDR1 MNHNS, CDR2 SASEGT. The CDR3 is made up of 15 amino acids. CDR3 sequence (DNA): TGTGCCAGCAGTGAACCCGGCAGGGGAGGGTCCGAGCAGTACTTC. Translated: CASSEPGRGGSEQYF.

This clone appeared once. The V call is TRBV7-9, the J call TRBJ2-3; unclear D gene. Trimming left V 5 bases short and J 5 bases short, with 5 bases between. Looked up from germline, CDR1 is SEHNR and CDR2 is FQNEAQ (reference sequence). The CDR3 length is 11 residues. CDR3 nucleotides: TGTGCCAGCAGCCGAGGAGATACGCAGTATTTT. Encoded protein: CASSRGDTQYF.

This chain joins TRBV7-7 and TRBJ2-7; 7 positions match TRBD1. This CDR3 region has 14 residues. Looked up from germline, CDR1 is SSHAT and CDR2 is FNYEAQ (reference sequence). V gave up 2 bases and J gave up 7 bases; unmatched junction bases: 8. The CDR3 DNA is TGTGCCAGCAGCTTATCCCCACAGGGGTATGAGCAGTACTTC. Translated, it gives CASSLSPQGYEQYF. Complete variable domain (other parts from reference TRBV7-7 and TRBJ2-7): GAGVSQSPRYKVTKRGQDVTLRCDPISSHATLYWYQQALGQGPEFLTYFNYEAQPDKSGLPSDRFSAERPEGSISTLTIQRTEQRDSAMYRCASSLSPQGYEQYFGPGTRLTVT.